Below are 28 T cell receptor beta chains sequenced from a single sample in a study of cytomegalovirus exposure and HLA in healthy donors. Primers for the PCR totalled 60 Vbeta and 13 Jbeta. Sequenced by immunoSEQ multiplex PCR; TCRdb stores in-frame clones only, minus some. The table has more than 55,000 clones, around 83% seen once. Source material: PBMCs. All receptors come from a young man in good health and CMV-seronegative.

This clone occurred once. The chain links TRBV5-1 to TRBJ2-7; TRBD1 agrees at 9 bases. Trimming at V came to 5 bases and at J to 5 bases, leaving 11 bases not matched to a gene. The CDR3 has 15 residues. Germline values: CDR1 SGHRS, CDR2 YFSETQ. In DNA form, the CDR3 reads TGCGCCAGCAGACCTTCTGGGACAGGGCACGACGAGCAGTACTTC. This encodes CASRPSGTGHDEQYF.

The chain recombines TRBV10-3 with TRBJ2-5; 7 bases align to TRBD1. Germline V gene lookup returns CDR1 ENHRY and CDR2 SYGVKD. This CDR3 spans 14 amino acids. Trimming cost V 0 bases and J 5 bases; bases outside gene matches: 3. The CDR3 reads CAISESTGTETQYF. As DNA, the CDR3 is TGTGCCATCAGTGAGTCGACAGGGACGGAGACCCAGTACTTC.

Only a few counts were recorded for this clone. This chain joins TRBV12-5 and TRBJ2-7, with a tentative D call TRBD1 (6 bases). CDR3 size: 18 residues. V was clipped by 0 bases and J by 0 bases, with 18 bases between them. Germline-derived CDR1 and CDR2 are LGHNT and FRNRAP. This chain's CDR3 is CASGLVPSGTPSSYEQYF. The CDR3 DNA sequence: TGTGCTAGTGGTTTGGTTCCTTCGGGGACACCTAGCTCCTACGAGCAGTACTTC. Supplemented by reference TRBV12-5 and TRBJ2-7, the full variable domain reads DARVTQTPRHKVTEMGQEVTMRCQPILGHNTVFWYRQTMMQGLELLAYFRNRAPLDDSGMPKDRFSAEMPDATLATLKIQPSEPRDSAVYFCASGLVPSGTPSSYEQYFGPGTRLTVT.

This chain connects TRBV5-1 to TRBJ2-5, with TRBD2 as a possible D gene (5 bases). The CDR3 has 15 residues. Germline CDR1 reads SGHRS; CDR2 reads YFSETQ. Trimming pared 0 bases from V and 2 bases from J, leaving 11 bases between. The CDR3 reads CASSLGLGGQETQYF. CDR3 coding DNA: TGCGCCAGCAGCTTGGGGTTAGGCGGGCAAGAGACCCAGTACTTC. The entire variable domain, with the rest obtained from reference TRBV5-1 and TRBJ2-5, is as follows: KAGVTQTPRYLIKTRGQQVTLSCSPISGHRSVSWYQQTPGQGLQFLFEYFSETQRNKGNFPGRFSGRQFSNSRSEMNVSTLELGDSALYLCASSLGLGGQETQYFGPGTRLLVL.

This chain uses TRBV9 with TRBJ1-1; 7 bases match TRBD1. The CDR3 runs to 13 residues. Germline-derived CDR1 and CDR2 are SGDLS and YYNGEE. The ends lost 0 bases at V and 4 bases at J; junction bases unmatched: 0. The CDR3 nucleotides read TGTGCCAGCAGCGTAGGGACAGGCACTGAAGCTTTCTTT. Encoded protein: CASSVGTGTEAFF.

This clone was observed a few times. J is TRBJ1-4 and V is TRBV2, with D uncertain. CDR1 is SNHLY, CDR2 FYNNEI, per germline. The CDR3 is 15 residues long. V was pared by 2 bases and J by 2 bases, with 9 bases between. The CDR3 sequence is CASSEMAVTNEKLFF. CDR3 DNA: TGTGCCAGCAGTGAAATGGCAGTTACTAATGAAAAACTGTTTTTT.

The rearrangement joins TRBV13 to TRBJ2-1; 7 bases agree with TRBD2. Germline CDR1 and CDR2: PRHDT and FYEKMQ (reference sequence). Losses at the gene ends were 5 bases for V and 4 bases for J; bases not matched to a gene: 14. This CDR3 has 17 residues. This chain's CDR3 is CASSTTPNGGRYNEQFF. CDR3 bases: TGTGCCAGCAGCACCACCCCTAACGGGGGGAGATACAATGAGCAGTTCTTC.

This clone turned up a few times. The chain links TRBV4-3 to TRBJ1-1; 7 nucleotides match TRBD1. J was trimmed by 1 base and V by 0 bases; bases with no gene match: 2. There are 15 residues in the CDR3. Germline V gene data show CDR1 as LGHNA and CDR2 as YSLEER. Here the CDR3 DNA reads TGCGCCAGCAGCCAAGATCCAGGGGGGAACACTGAAGCTTTCTTT. Residues: CASSQDPGGNTEAFF.

In its sample, this clone was seen once. The chain has TRBV6-5 and TRBJ2-5; tentative D call: TRBD2 (5 bases). This CDR3 contains 14 residues. V lost 6 bases and J lost 5, with 16 bases in between. Germline V lookup: CDR1 MNHEY, CDR2 SVGAGI. This chain's CDR3 is CASSPLGAMETQYF. CDR3 nucleotide sequence: TGTGCCAGCAGCCCGCTGGGAGCAATGGAGACCCAGTACTTC.

This clone showed up just a few times. V usage is TRBV4-2 and J usage is TRBJ1-2, with 8 bases aligning to TRBD1. V lost 3 bases, J lost 5 bases, and 2 bases stayed unmatched. Germline CDR1 is LGHNA and CDR2 is YNFKEQ. CDR3 size: 13 residues. CDR3 nucleotides: TGTGCCAGCAGCCACCAGGGGGCATATGGCTACACCTTC. Translation: CASSHQGAYGYTF.

This clone was counted between two and nine times. CDR3 in DNA: TGTGCCAGCAGTTACCGGGACAGCTACGAGCAGTACTTC. Encoded protein: CASSYRDSYEQYF. The genes are TRBV6-6 and TRBJ2-7, with TRBD1 matching over 7 bases. The length of the CDR3 is 13 residues. Trimming at V came to 2 bases and at J to 3 bases, leaving 1 base not matched to a gene. Looked up from germline, CDR1 is MNHNY and CDR2 is SVGAGI (reference sequence).

The genes are TRBV7-9 and TRBJ2-5; 13 nucleotides match TRBD2. This CDR3 has 15 residues. The J segment lost 7 bases and the V segment lost 5 bases, leaving 7 bases of the junction unmatched. The V gene's germline CDR1 is SEHNR and CDR2 FQNEAQ (reference sequence). The CDR3 region has the DNA TGTGCCAGCAGCCATGAACTAGCGGGGGGGAGGACCCAGTACTTC. Residues: CASSHELAGGRTQYF.

This clone was seen only a few times. V is TRBV6-1 and J is TRBJ2-2; 7 nucleotides align to TRBD1. V lost 6 bases, J lost 1 base, and 2 bases stayed unmatched. Germline CDR1 and CDR2: MNHNS and SASEGT. The CDR3 is 14 residues long. CDR3 coding DNA: TGTGCCAGCAGGAGACAGGGGAACACCGGGGAGCTGTTTTTT. Its translation: CASRRQGNTGELFF.

The chain combines TRBV12-5 with TRBJ2-1; 10 nucleotides line up with TRBD2. V gave up 2 bases and J gave up 3 bases; unmatched junction bases: 7. The CDR3 consists of 17 residues. Germline V lookup: CDR1 LGHNT, CDR2 FRNRAP. CDR3 nucleotides: TGTGCTAGTGGTTTGACTTCGGGACTAGCGTACTACAATGAGCAGTTCTTC. It translates to CASGLTSGLAYYNEQFF.

The genes are TRBV7-8 and TRBJ2-1; 8 bases line up with TRBD2. The CDR3 is 16 amino acids. V lost 5 bases and J lost 3; bases outside the gene matches: 9. Germline CDR1 SGHVS, CDR2 FQNEAQ. CDR3 loop: CASSPSGGEHYNEQFF. As DNA, the CDR3 is TGTGCCAGCAGCCCATCCGGGGGGGAACACTACAATGAGCAGTTCTTC.

The rearrangement joins TRBV6-5 to TRBJ2-1; 12 positions match TRBD2. V gave up 8 bases and J gave up 10 bases; unmatched junction bases: 9. CDR1 and CDR2 (germline): MNHEY, SVGAGI. There are 14 residues in the CDR3. In DNA, the CDR3 is TGTGCCAGCCGAAAGACTAGCGGGAGAGGGGAGCAGTTCTTC. It codes for CASRKTSGRGEQFF.

This sequence joins TRBV7-2 and TRBJ2-5, with 10 nucleotides matching TRBD1. J was trimmed by 5 bases and V by 5 bases; bases with no gene match: 8. The CDR3 extends over 15 amino acids. CDR1 and CDR2 from the germline V gene are SGHTA and FQGNSA. In nucleotides, the CDR3 is TGTGCCAGCAGCCCCAGACAGGGGGCAAGGGAGACCCAGTACTTC. Its protein product is CASSPRQGARETQYF.

The chain uses TRBV14 and TRBJ2-4; 7 nucleotides line up with TRBD2. The V gene's germline CDR1 is SGHDN and CDR2 FVKESK. The junction had 7 bases not matched to a gene; V was cut back by 2 bases and J by 6 bases. The CDR3 is made up of 15 amino acids. The CDR3 is CASSQSSGSGNIQYF. For the CDR3, the DNA is TGTGCCAGCAGCCAATCTAGCGGAAGCGGAAACATTCAGTACTTC.

The rearrangement links TRBV19 to TRBJ2-3; 12 bases agree with TRBD2. CDR1 is LNHDA, CDR2 SQIVND, per germline (reference sequence). The CDR3 is 17 residues long. After removal of 7 bases from V and 6 bases from J, the junction contained 14 bases not matched to a gene. The CDR3 loop reads CASTNLRATSGGDTQYF. CDR3 bases: TGTGCCAGTACCAACTTGCGAGCAACTAGCGGGGGGGATACGCAGTATTTT.

The gene calls are TRBV9 and TRBJ2-3; 15 bases are a match to TRBD2. CDR1 SGDLS and CDR2 YYNGEE come from the germline V gene. This CDR3 region has 17 residues. V shed 5 bases, J shed 1 base, and the junction held 5 bases outside the gene matches. The CDR3: CASSSGTSGGRTDTQYF. The CDR3 bases are TGTGCCAGCAGTTCCGGGACTAGCGGGGGGCGCACAGATACGCAGTATTTT. The whole variable domain, filled in from reference TRBV9 and TRBJ2-3, reads DSGVTQTPKHLITATGQRVTLRCSPRSGDLSVYWYQQSLDQGLQFLIQYYNGEERAKGNILERFSAQQFPDLHSELNLSSLELGDSALYFCASSSGTSGGRTDTQYFGPGTRLTVL.

Ten or more counts support this clone. This rearrangement joins TRBV27 to TRBJ2-7, with TRBD1 matching 10 bases. Trimming at V came to 5 bases and at J to 0 bases, leaving 7 bases not matched to a gene. Germline CDR1 MNHEY, CDR2 SMNVEV (reference sequence). The CDR3 has 16 residues. The CDR3 coding sequence is TGTGCCAGCAGTCTTCTCCGGACAGGGGGCTCCTACGAGCAGTACTTC. Its protein product is CASSLLRTGGSYEQYF.

The chain joins TRBV27 to TRBJ2-5; 7 bases line up with TRBD2. Per the germline V gene, CDR1 is MNHEY and CDR2 is SMNVEV (reference sequence). V gave up 0 bases and J gave up 4 bases; unmatched junction bases: 5. This CDR3 comprises 15 residues. The DNA for the CDR3 is TGTGCCAGCAGTTTATCGGGGACGGGGGGAGAGACCCAGTACTTC. It is translated as CASSLSGTGGETQYF.

A few counts support this clone. The rearrangement links TRBV6-5 to TRBJ2-7; D is uncertain. The germline V and J ends were trimmed by 4 bases and 5 bases, with 15 bases remaining between them. Per the germline V gene, CDR1 is MNHEY and CDR2 is SVGAGI. There are 14 residues in the CDR3. CDR3 nucleotide sequence: TGTGCCAGCAGTTCCGCGGATCCTCGAAACGAGCAGTACTTC. This translates into CASSSADPRNEQYF.

This chain uses TRBV6-5 with TRBJ2-1; 8 positions agree with TRBD2. V was pared by 6 bases and J by 7 bases, with 8 bases of the junction left unmatched. Per the germline V gene, CDR1 is MNHEY and CDR2 is SVGAGI. The CDR3 contains 14 residues. The CDR3 here is CASSTRGGQNEQFF. CDR3 coding DNA: TGTGCCAGCAGCACTCGGGGGGGCCAGAATGAGCAGTTCTTC.

The chain is built from TRBV6-6 and TRBJ2-2; D perhaps matches TRBD2 (6 bases). Germline V gene sequence: CDR1 MNHNY, CDR2 SVGAGI (reference sequence). Trimming removed 2 bases at V and 0 bases at J, with 7 bases between. CDR3 length: 15 amino acids. The CDR3 DNA follows: TGTGCCAGCAGTTACGGGACTCCGAACACCGGGGAGCTGTTTTTT. Its translation is CASSYGTPNTGELFF.

This clone was counted once. The chain employs TRBV5-5 and TRBJ1-5, with a possible D match to TRBD1 (5 bases). Trimming removed 0 bases at V and 3 bases at J, with 10 bases between. From germline, CDR1 is SGHKS and CDR2 YYEKEE (reference sequence). The CDR3 covers 15 residues. CDR3 protein: CASSLEEGINQPQHF. The CDR3 DNA sequence: TGTGCCAGCAGCTTGGAGGAGGGGATCAATCAGCCCCAGCATTTT.

The chain uses TRBV18 and TRBJ2-5; a possible D gene is TRBD1 (5 bases). The V gene lost 4 bases and the J gene lost 7 bases, with 22 bases spanning the gap. The CDR3 sequence is 16 residues long. CDR1 and CDR2 (germline): KGHSH, LQKENI. For the CDR3, the DNA is TGTGCCAGCTCACTATCTTATTCGACAGTGATGGGGACCCAGTACTTC. This codes for CASSLSYSTVMGTQYF. The complete variable domain, with remaining parts taken from reference TRBV18 and TRBJ2-5, reads NAGVMQNPRHLVRRRGQEARLRCSPMKGHSHVYWYRQLPEEGLKFMVYLQKENIIDESGMPKERFSAEFPKEGPSILRIQQVVRGDSAAYFCASSLSYSTVMGTQYFGPGTRLLVL.

This chain uses TRBV7-9 with TRBJ2-7; 7 bases align to TRBD2. The CDR3 length is 16 residues. The ends lost 1 base at V and 0 bases at J; junction bases unmatched: 6. CDR1 is SEHNR and CDR2 is FQNEAQ in the germline V gene (reference sequence). This chain's CDR3 is CASSLVTREHSYEQYF. As DNA, the CDR3 is TGTGCCAGCAGCTTAGTTACGCGGGAGCACTCCTACGAGCAGTACTTC. The variable domain in full, with the rest retrieved from reference TRBV7-9 and TRBJ2-7, is DTGVSQNPRHKITKRGQNVTFRCDPISEHNRLYWYRQTLGQGPEFLTYFQNEAQLEKSRLLSDRFSAERPKGSFSTLEIQRTEQGDSAMYLCASSLVTREHSYEQYFGPGTRLTVT.